One and the same sample provided the 22 T cell receptor beta chains below, sequenced in a study of CD8+ T cells in alopecia areata. Sequencing used cDNA as its template, made by extracting RNA and reverse transcribing it. Profiling relied on immunoSEQ multiplex PCR, and the TCRdb table lists in-frame clones only, not all of them. The sample includes about 110,000 clones, 50% to 60% seen only once; the top ten take 20% to 25%. Sample: NKG2D-low CD8+ T cells sorted from blood. Receptor source: a human donor with alopecia areata.

CDR3 sequence reads: CASSRIIGLGNEQFF. The CDR3 nucleotides read TGTGCCAGCAGCCGGATCATCGGACTAGGAAATGAGCAGTTCTTC. V and J are TRBV7-6 and TRBJ2-1, with 7 bases identical to TRBD2. CDR1 and CDR2 from the germline V gene are SGHVS and FNYEAQ. V was pared by 5 bases and J by 7 bases, with 11 bases of the junction left unmatched. The CDR3 contains 15 residues. The full variable domain, completed using reference TRBV7-6 and TRBJ2-1, is GAGVSQSPRYKVTKRGQDVALRCDPISGHVSLYWYRQALGQGPEFLTYFNYEAQQDKSGLPNDRFSAERPEGSISTLTIQRTEQRDSAMYRCASSRIIGLGNEQFFGPGTRLTVL.

This clone was picked up one time. This rearrangement joins TRBV28 to TRBJ2-7, with TRBD1 identical over 7 bases. V lost 5 bases to trimming and J lost 4 bases; unmatched junction nucleotides: 8. The CDR3 loop spans 14 amino acids. Germline V lookup: CDR1 MDHEN, CDR2 SYDVKM. CDR3: CASSTLGQPYEQYF. As DNA, the CDR3 is TGTGCCAGCAGTACCCTGGGACAGCCGTACGAGCAGTACTTC.

The CDR3 sequence: CASSWGTGGVLFGDRGNIQYF. The CDR3, as DNA: TGCGCCAGCAGCTGGGGGACAGGGGGCGTATTGTTCGGCGACAGGGGGAACATTCAGTACTTC. This chain connects TRBV5-1 to TRBJ2-4; TRBD1 matches at 12 bases. CDR1 and CDR2 from the germline V gene are SGHRS and YFSETQ. The CDR3 is 21 residues long. V trimming: 3 bases; J trimming: 7 bases; junction bases outside the gene matches: 23. Together with reference TRBV5-1 and TRBJ2-4, the CDR3 gives the full variable domain: KAGVTQTPRYLIKTRGQQVTLSCSPISGHRSVSWYQQTPGQGLQFLFEYFSETQRNKGNFPGRFSGRQFSNSRSEMNVSTLELGDSALYLCASSWGTGGVLFGDRGNIQYFGAGTRLSVL.

This clone was seen a few times. The chain uses TRBV28 and TRBJ1-1; possible D gene TRBD1, 5 bases. CDR1 and CDR2 from the germline V gene are MDHEN and SYDVKM. The CDR3 runs to 13 residues. V gave up 6 bases and J gave up 3 bases, with 11 bases separating them. The CDR3 here is CASRLQAYTEAFF. CDR3 sequence (DNA): TGTGCCAGCAGACTACAGGCATACACTGAAGCTTTCTTT.

The V and J genes are TRBV27 and TRBJ2-7, with D uncertain. This CDR3 comprises 13 residues. V was shortened by 3 bases and J by 1 base, with 7 bases between the two germline ends. CDR1 and CDR2 from the germline V gene are MNHEY and SMNVEV (reference sequence). CDR3 DNA: TGTGCCAGCAGTTTGCGGATATCCTACGAGCAGTACTTC. Amino acids: CASSLRISYEQYF.

The rearrangement links TRBV27 to TRBJ2-3, with TRBD2 matching over 8 bases. This CDR3 comprises 10 residues. Germline V gives CDR1 MNHEY, CDR2 SMNVEV (reference sequence). This CDR3 reads CAAGADTQYF. The CDR3 DNA is TGTGCAGCGGGGGCAGATACGCAGTATTTT.

The sample holds a few counts of this clone. The V call is TRBV7-9, the J call TRBJ1-2, with TRBD1 identical over 11 bases. The germline gives CDR1 SEHNR, CDR2 FQNEAQ (reference sequence). J was trimmed by 8 bases and V by 3 bases; bases with no gene match: 5. The CDR3 sequence is 14 residues long. CDR3 sequence (DNA): TGTGCCAGCAGCTTTACGGGACAGGGGGTAGGCTACACCTTC. This encodes CASSFTGQGVGYTF.

V and J are TRBV5-1 and TRBJ2-5; tentatively, D is TRBD1 or TRBD2 (5 bases each). V was trimmed by 5 bases and J by 5 bases, leaving 22 bases between them. Germline loops: CDR1 SGHRS, CDR2 YFSETQ. There are 16 residues in the CDR3. The CDR3 is CASRAINGTEWETQYF. In DNA form, the CDR3 reads TGCGCCAGCAGGGCTATTAACGGGACGGAGTGGGAGACCCAGTACTTC.

V and J are TRBV27 and TRBJ1-5; TRBD1 is a possible D gene (6 bases). V was clipped by 3 bases and J by 5 bases, with 11 bases between them. The CDR3 extends over 14 amino acids. In germline, CDR1 is MNHEY, CDR2 SMNVEV (reference sequence). CDR3 loop: CASSFMGADQPQHF. The DNA for the CDR3 is TGTGCCAGCAGTTTCATGGGGGCAGATCAGCCCCAGCATTTT.

This clone was counted only a few times. The V and J genes are TRBV15 and TRBJ2-7; 10 nucleotides line up with TRBD2. V shed 0 bases and J 4 bases; nucleotides not matched to a gene: 15. Germline V gives CDR1 LNHNV, CDR2 YYDKDF (reference sequence). The length of the CDR3 is 19 residues. DNA for the CDR3: TGTGCCACCAGCAGAGAGGTAATAGCGGGAGGCCCCGCGGGGTACGAGCAGTACTTC. Protein sequence: CATSREVIAGGPAGYEQYF.

The chain couples TRBV15 to TRBJ2-6; D unresolved. Trimming took 2 bases from V and 2 from J, leaving 7 bases between them. The CDR3 spans 15 residues. Germline CDR1 LNHNV, CDR2 YYDKDF (reference sequence). The CDR3 protein is CATSRPRAGANVLTF. The DNA for the CDR3 is TGTGCCACCAGCAGACCTCGGGCTGGGGCCAACGTCCTGACTTTC.

V gene TRBV28 combines with J gene TRBJ2-1; D possibly corresponds to TRBD2 (7 bases). CDR3 size: 13 residues. Deletions cut 7 bases from V and 7 bases from J, with 14 bases between. The germline CDR1 and CDR2 sequences are MDHEN and SYDVKM. Here the CDR3 reads CASTWGRGNEQFF. CDR3 bases: TGTGCCAGCACCTGGGGGCGGGGGAATGAGCAGTTCTTC.

The V and J genes are TRBV6-5 and TRBJ2-1; no definite D call. The ends were cut back, 7 bases at V and 2 bases at J, with 12 bases in the middle. The CDR3 length is 14 residues. The germline CDR1 and CDR2 sequences are MNHEY and SVGAGI. CDR3 DNA sequence: TGTGCCAGCACATCGCTGCCCCCCTACAATGAGCAGTTCTTC. It specifies CASTSLPPYNEQFF.

V gene TRBV6-5 combines with J gene TRBJ2-3; possibly TRBD1 for D (6 bases). The germline gives CDR1 MNHEY, CDR2 SVGAGI. V lost 5 bases, J lost 6 bases, and 12 bases lay in between. This CDR3 has 13 residues. In DNA, the CDR3 is TGTGCCAGCAGTAGGGGGTTTTCGGATACGCAGTATTTT. Protein: CASSRGFSDTQYF.

This clone was picked up one time. The rearrangement links TRBV4-1 to TRBJ2-1, with D hard to call. The CDR3 spans 15 residues. Trimming stripped 7 bases from V and 9 bases from J, with 22 bases between. Per germline, CDR1 MGHRA and CDR2 YSYEKL. CDR3 DNA: TGCGCCAGCAACCTATACGGATCCCAAGGTAGTGAGCAGTTCTTC. The encoded protein is CASNLYGSQGSEQFF.

This chain connects TRBV6-5 to TRBJ2-3; D might be TRBD1 (6 bases). Germline-derived CDR1 and CDR2 are MNHEY and SVGAGI. V was cut by 2 bases and J by 7 bases, with 13 bases left in between. The CDR3 runs 14 residues. CDR3: CASSYLSQGNTQYF. DNA of the CDR3: TGTGCCAGCAGTTACCTATCACAGGGTAATACGCAGTATTTT.

This clone has only a few counts. V gene TRBV27 combines with J gene TRBJ2-7; D is perhaps TRBD2 (6 bases). CDR1 is MNHEY, CDR2 SMNVEV, per germline (reference sequence). Trimming cost V 5 bases and J 4 bases, with 12 bases left between them. The CDR3 loop spans 13 amino acids. The CDR3 reads CASSPGVGYEQYF. CDR3 nucleotide sequence: TGTGCCAGCAGTCCGGGAGTTGGATACGAGCAGTACTTC.

The table lists this clone with a count of one. The J gene is TRBJ2-2, the V gene TRBV7-8; TRBD1 aligns across 7 bases. The germline V gene has CDR1 SGHVS and CDR2 FQNEAQ. This CDR3 spans 19 amino acids. Unmatched junction bases numbered 14, after V lost 0 bases and J lost 4 bases. The CDR3 loop reads CASSLAHTTRGSSTGELFF. CDR3 nucleotides: TGTGCCAGCAGCTTAGCGCATACTACCAGGGGGTCAAGCACCGGGGAGCTGTTTTTT.

This chain uses TRBV4-1 with TRBJ2-7, with 9 bases that match TRBD2. Germline V CDR1 and CDR2: MGHRA, YSYEKL. V trimming: 1 base; J trimming: 3 bases; junction bases outside the gene matches: 4. The CDR3 covers 15 residues. The CDR3 loop is CASSQVLAGDYEQYF. CDR3 DNA sequence: TGCGCCAGCAGCCAAGTCTTAGCGGGAGACTACGAGCAGTACTTC.

The chain joins TRBV5-6 to TRBJ1-4; D is ambiguous. There are 13 residues in the CDR3. The V end was cut by 4 bases, the J end by 8 bases, with 12 bases between. Per germline, CDR1 SGHDT and CDR2 YYEEEE. CDR3 protein: CASSPGVDEKLFF. The DNA of the CDR3 is TGTGCCAGCAGCCCTGGAGTCGACGAAAAACTGTTTTTT.

This sequence joins TRBV27 and TRBJ2-6; D not resolved. This CDR3 is built from 15 residues. Per the germline V gene, CDR1 is MNHEY and CDR2 is SMNVEV (reference sequence). Trimming took 0 bases from V and 3 from J, leaving 6 bases between them. The CDR3 nucleotides are TGTGCCAGCAGTTTATCCCCTAGTGGGGCCAACGTCCTGACTTTC. This gives the protein CASSLSPSGANVLTF.

This clone came up a few times. The chain links TRBV7-6 to TRBJ2-2; perhaps TRBD2 as D (5 bases). CDR3 size: 14 residues. The germline V gene has CDR1 SGHVS and CDR2 FNYEAQ. The V gene lost 1 base and the J gene lost 4 bases, with 7 bases spanning the gap. The CDR3 loop is CASSLELATGELFF. CDR3 sequence (DNA): TGTGCCAGCAGCTTAGAGCTAGCCACCGGGGAGCTGTTTTTT.